This entry describes one T cell receptor beta chain. Its antigen is currently unknown. CDR3 length equals 16 residues. Deletions cut 1 base from V and 1 base from J, with 11 bases between. Germline V lookup: CDR1 WNHNN, CDR2 SYGVQD (reference sequence). The sample comes from a study of graft-versus-host responses after intestinal transplantation. Assay: immunoSEQ multiplex PCR; the TCRdb copy retains only in-frame clones and omits some. In the table there are about 82,000 clones, roughly 91% of which are singletons. The sequence came from a human donor who received an intestinal transplant. This sample comprised unstimulated CD4+ T cells sorted from spleen or lymph node cells, obtained before intestinal transplant. V and J are TRBV10-1 and TRBJ2-4; D gene uncertain. The CDR3: CASSEFTRSAKNIQYF. CDR3 coding DNA: TGCGCCAGCAGTGAGTTTACGCGGTCCGCCAAAAACATTCAGTACTTC.